This TCR beta chain was sequenced in a study of CD8+ T cells in alopecia areata. Study at large: Each day, treated patients took oral tofacitinib twice, at 5 to 10 mg per dose.

Overall study results and limits: Sequencing of scalp samples also includes resident alphabeta T cells from normal skin. Scalp lesions, especially in alopecia totalis/universalis, had higher clonality than normal scalp.

Indicated treatment: oral pan-JAK inhibitor, 5-10 mg twice daily. Lesional scalp punch biopsies and peripheral blood were collected from alopecia areata patients. The germline gives CDR1 LNHDA, CDR2 SQIVND (reference sequence). Trimming removed 9 bases from V and 5 bases from J, with 14 bases in between. The CDR3 has 13 residues. For this clone: Its antigen is not known.

RNA extraction was followed by reverse transcription into cDNA, which acted as the sequencing template. The table came from immunoSEQ multiplex PCR; TCRdb's copy has only in-frame clones and leaves some out. Among some 180,000 clones, 40% to 65% were seen once, and the ten largest hold 10% to 11%. This specimen consisted of CD8+ T cells sorted from blood, obtained at week 24, from a patient treated with tofacitinib. The V and J genes are TRBV19 and TRBJ2-1, with D perhaps TRBD2 (6 bases). The sequence was obtained from a human donor with alopecia areata. CDR3 nucleotides: TGTGCCAGCAACCCGGGGGTTAACAATGAGCAGTTCTTC. It translates to CASNPGVNNEQFF.